This entry lists 2 T cell receptor beta chains sequenced from one sample in a study of cytomegalovirus exposure and HLA in healthy donors. The assay was immunoSEQ multiplex PCR, and TCRdb's table has in-frame clones only and misses some. The data contain roughly 120,000 clones, approximately 87% of them singletons. The specimen sequenced was PBMCs. These receptors were obtained from a woman younger than 45 in good health and CMV-seronegative.

This clone was seen more than once but under ten times. V is TRBV7-2 and J is TRBJ1-2; D gene ambiguous. The CDR3 consists of 14 residues. V dropped 5 bases and J dropped 4 bases, with 14 bases sitting between them. CDR1 is SGHTA, CDR2 FQGNSA, per germline. For the CDR3, the DNA is TGTGCCAGCAGCCCTCTACCGGGGTCCTATGGCTACACCTTC. It encodes CASSPLPGSYGYTF.

The J gene is TRBJ1-6, the V gene TRBV19, with D unresolved. The CDR3 runs to 15 residues. V was trimmed by 5 bases and J by 7 bases, leaving 15 bases between them. Germline V gives CDR1 LNHDA, CDR2 SQIVND (reference sequence). CDR3 sequence: CASSLNQAHNSPLHF. CDR3 in DNA: TGTGCCAGTAGTCTTAATCAGGCGCACAATTCACCCCTCCACTTT.